Listed here are 6 T cell receptor beta chains from one sample, sequenced in a study of T cell responses to AZD1222 COVID-19 vaccine. TCRdb keeps only in-frame clones here, not all; method: immunoSEQ multiplex PCR. In the table there are 150,000 to 200,000 clones, 70% to 90% of which are singletons. This specimen was peripheral blood, taken 28 days after the second AZD1222 dose. These receptors all come from an adult who received the AZD1222 COVID-19 vaccine.

This clone was counted a few times. The rearrangement links TRBV6-5 to TRBJ1-6, with D possibly TRBD1 on 6 matching bases. The V gene's germline CDR1 is MNHEY and CDR2 SVGAGI. Trimming took 5 bases from V and 5 from J, leaving 7 bases between them. The CDR3 loop spans 13 amino acids. CDR3 sequence (DNA): TGTGCCAGCAGTCGGGACAATAATTCACCCCTCCACTTT. Amino acids: CASSRDNNSPLHF.

The CDR3 nucleotides are TGCGCCAGCAGGGACAGGGGCAATTCACCCCTCCACTTT. This translates into CASRDRGNSPLHF. The chain carries TRBV5-1 and TRBJ1-6; 9 bases are shared with TRBD1. Trimming removed 5 bases from V and 7 bases from J; junction bases left unmatched: 1. Germline CDR1 and CDR2: SGHRS and YFSETQ. CDR3 size: 13 residues.

V is TRBV11-3 and J is TRBJ2-1; 9 bases agree with TRBD1. Germline-derived CDR1 and CDR2 are SGHNT and YENEEA. This CDR3 has 13 residues. With V trimmed by 6 bases and J by 7 bases, 4 bases remained unmatched. The CDR3 nucleotides are TGTGCCAGCAGTTGGGACAGGGTGAATGAGCAGTTCTTC. Its translation is CASSWDRVNEQFF.

J is TRBJ1-1 and V is TRBV28, with D maybe TRBD1 (6 bases). The CDR3 is made up of 16 amino acids. The ends were cut back, 6 bases at V and 5 bases at J, with 22 bases in the middle. Germline lookup yields CDR1 MDHEN and CDR2 SYDVKM. CDR3 protein: CASSLPGLGRGTEAFF. Written as DNA, the CDR3 is TGTGCCAGCAGCCTCCCAGGGCTCGGGAGGGGGACTGAAGCTTTCTTT.

This rearrangement joins TRBV14 to TRBJ1-4; D unclear. The germline CDR1 and CDR2 sequences are SGHDN and FVKESK. The CDR3 spans 15 residues. Trimming stripped 4 bases from V and 4 bases from J, with 13 bases between. CDR3 sequence reads: CASSPEAASNEKLFF. The CDR3 bases are TGTGCCAGCAGCCCCGAGGCGGCCAGTAATGAAAAACTGTTTTTT. Together with reference TRBV14 and TRBJ1-4, the CDR3 gives the full variable domain: EAGVTQFPSHSVIEKGQTVTLRCDPISGHDNLYWYRRVMGKEIKFLLHFVKESKQDESGMPNNRFLAERTGGTYSTLKVQPAELEDSGVYFCASSPEAASNEKLFFGSGTQLSVL.

The rearrangement links TRBV28 to TRBJ1-6; tentative D call: TRBD1 (5 bases). CDR1 MDHEN and CDR2 SYDVKM come from the germline V gene. The CDR3 totals 16 residues. The V end was cut by 2 bases, the J end by 5 bases, with 13 bases between. Here the CDR3 reads CASSLQGGPNNSPLHF. The CDR3 nucleotides are TGTGCCAGCAGTTTACAGGGAGGTCCTAATAATTCACCCCTCCACTTT.